A single sample gave rise to the 26 T cell receptor beta chains below, sequenced in a study of vaccination and CD4 T cells after COVID-19. An Oncomine TCR Beta short-read assay was used to sequence the DNA from cultured CD4+ T cells. TCRdb re-analysed the PCR reads in MiXCR, keeping a single row per CDR3 protein. The table lists about 15,000 distinct CDR3 sequences, about two fifths of them singletons. Their antigen targets remain unknown. Sample treatment: roughly ten-day PBMC culture with coronavirus spike peptide pools or control peptides (ViraFEST assay). The material was CD4+ T cells from blood, cultured in vitro, obtained before SARS-CoV-2 vaccination. These receptors were taken from a human donor who had recovered from COVID-19.

The chain recombines TRBV24-1 with TRBJ1-1, with D unclear. Germline loops: CDR1 KGHDR, CDR2 SFDVKD. V lost 4 bases, J lost 11 bases, and 19 bases lay in between. The CDR3 is made up of 14 amino acids. CDR3 DNA: TGTGCCACCAGTGACCCCCTGGTTGGGGAGCGCGCTTTCTTT. It codes for CATSDPLVGERAFF.

Sample share makes this clonotype large. The rearrangement links TRBV7-2 to TRBJ1-1; no clear D. CDR1 is SGHTA, CDR2 FQGNSA, per germline. The CDR3 spans 13 residues. V was shortened by 1 base and J by 0 bases, with 3 bases between the two germline ends. In DNA form, the CDR3 reads TGTGCCAGCAGCTTAGTGGTGAACACTGAAGCTTTCTTT. It encodes CASSLVVNTEAFF.

The V and J genes are TRBV18 and TRBJ2-5; D remains ambiguous. The germline V and J ends were trimmed by 4 bases and 1 base, with 7 bases remaining between them. CDR3 length: 13 residues. Germline assignment: CDR1 KGHSH and CDR2 LQKENI. The CDR3, as DNA: TGTGCCAGCTCACTCATCCCCCAAGAGACCCAGTACTTC. Amino acid sequence: CASSLIPQETQYF.

This chain uses TRBV6-1 with TRBJ2-5; D possibly uses TRBD1 or TRBD2 (5 bases each). V lost 3 bases, J lost 5 bases, and 19 bases lay in between. The CDR3 covers 16 residues. The germline CDR1 and CDR2 sequences are MNHNS and SASEGT. The CDR3 sequence: CASSESFGAGWETQYF. The CDR3 DNA is TGTGCCAGCAGTGAGTCCTTCGGGGCGGGTTGGGAGACCCAGTACTTC.

Only a few counts were recorded for this clonotype. As DNA, the CDR3 is TGTGCCAGCAGCTTTACAGGGCCCACCGGGGAGCTGTTTTTT. Translating it yields CASSFTGPTGELFF. V gene TRBV7-3 combines with J gene TRBJ2-2; TRBD1 might be the D (6 bases). Germline assignment: CDR1 SGHTA and CDR2 FQGTGA. CDR3 length: 14 residues. Trimming left V 3 bases short and J 4 bases short, with 9 bases between.

V usage is TRBV20-1 and J usage is TRBJ2-5; D gene unclear. Trimming shortened V by 3 bases and J by 2 bases, and 7 bases separated the two germline ends. CDR1 is DFQATT and CDR2 is SNEGSKA in the germline V gene (reference sequence). This CDR3 region has 12 residues. This chain's CDR3 is CSASSRQETQYF. Here the CDR3 DNA reads TGCAGTGCTAGTAGCAGACAAGAGACCCAGTACTTC.

This rearrangement joins TRBV19 to TRBJ1-2, with D perhaps TRBD1 (6 bases). The CDR3 runs to 16 residues. Trimming removed 4 bases from V and 3 bases from J, with 18 bases in between. Germline V gives CDR1 LNHDA, CDR2 SQIVND (reference sequence). As DNA, the CDR3 is TGTGCCAGTAGTACCGTGGTGGGACAAGAGTACTATGGCTACACCTTC. Translating it yields CASSTVVGQEYYGYTF. Drawing the rest from reference TRBV19 and TRBJ1-2, the complete variable domain is DGGITQSPKYLFRKEGQNVTLSCEQNLNHDAMYWYRQDPGQGLRLIYYSQIVNDFQKGDIAEGYSVSREKKESFPLTVTSAQKNPTAFYLCASSTVVGQEYYGYTFGSGTRLTVV.

The gene calls are TRBV20-1 and TRBJ2-7, with D tentatively TRBD2 (5 bases). The V gene's germline CDR1 is DFQATT and CDR2 SNEGSKA (reference sequence). V shed 2 bases and J shed 6 bases, with 8 bases lying between them. This CDR3 contains 11 residues. The CDR3 coding sequence is TGCAGTGCTAGATTCGCGGGCGAGCAGTACTTC. Its protein product is CSARFAGEQYF.

The V call is TRBV20-1, the J call TRBJ2-7; D remains ambiguous. The V end lost 0 bases, the J end lost 3 bases, and 6 bases lay between the germline ends. Germline CDR1 DFQATT, CDR2 SNEGSKA (reference sequence). The CDR3 loop spans 12 amino acids. CDR3 region: CSARDTVYEQYF. The CDR3 coding sequence is TGCAGTGCTAGAGATACGGTCTACGAGCAGTACTTC.

The chain employs TRBV19 and TRBJ2-7; the D gene is possibly TRBD2 (5 bases). There are 13 residues in the CDR3. V was pared by 3 bases and J by 6 bases, with 12 bases between. Germline V lookup: CDR1 LNHDA, CDR2 SQIVND (reference sequence). CDR3: CASSIKGEGEQYF. The CDR3 DNA reads as TGTGCCAGTAGTATTAAGGGAGAGGGCGAGCAGTACTTC.

V is TRBV29-1 and J is TRBJ2-3; D gene uncertain. Trimming took 7 bases from V and 5 from J, leaving 19 bases between them. CDR3 length: 14 residues. Germline assignment: CDR1 SQVTM and CDR2 ANQGSEA. This CDR3 reads CSAVPPTRIDTQYF. The CDR3 bases are TGCAGCGCTGTCCCGCCAACCAGGATAGATACGCAGTATTTT.

This chain connects TRBV7-2 to TRBJ2-5; D remains unclear. Between the trimmed V and J ends, which lost 5 bases and 4 bases, there was a span of 11 bases. The CDR3 is 13 amino acids. The germline V gene encodes CDR1 SGHTA and CDR2 FQGNSA. CDR3 sequence (DNA): TGTGCCAGCAGCGGAATGGTGGGAGAGACCCAGTACTTC. Translated, it gives CASSGMVGETQYF.

In this sample, this clonotype turned up a few times. The chain has TRBV11-3 and TRBJ1-1; D is unresolved. The germline V gene encodes CDR1 SGHNT and CDR2 YENEEA. The CDR3 covers 12 residues. Trimming stripped 3 bases from V and 10 bases from J, with 12 bases between. The CDR3 here is CASSLGGIRAFF. The CDR3 coding sequence is TGTGCCAGCAGCTTGGGAGGGATCCGAGCTTTCTTT.

The chain has TRBV6-2 or TRBV6-3 and TRBJ1-1, with a possible D match to TRBD1 (6 bases). V gave up 6 bases and J gave up 6 bases, with 17 bases separating them. The germline gives CDR1 MNHEY, CDR2 SVGEGT. The CDR3 extends over 14 amino acids. CDR3 coding DNA: TGTGCCAGCAGGGTCACAGGGAACGGCGCTGAAGCTTTCTTT. This codes for CASRVTGNGAEAFF.

The chain joins TRBV6-2 or TRBV6-3 to TRBJ2-7; 10 nucleotides agree with TRBD1. Looked up from germline, CDR1 is MNHEY and CDR2 is SVGEGT. The CDR3 is made up of 13 amino acids. Germline trimming cut 6 bases from V and 4 bases from J; bases unmatched to any gene: 3. CDR3 loop: CASRTGGKYEQYF. CDR3 nucleotide sequence: TGTGCCAGCAGGACAGGGGGCAAATACGAGCAGTACTTC.

The rearrangement links TRBV7-8 to TRBJ2-2, with 8 bases aligning to TRBD2. The V gene's germline CDR1 is SGHVS and CDR2 FQNEAQ. This CDR3 contains 16 residues. J was trimmed by 2 bases and V by 1 base; bases with no gene match: 3. CDR3 region: CASSLVSGSNTGELFF. DNA of the CDR3: TGTGCCAGCAGCTTAGTGAGCGGGAGCAACACCGGGGAGCTGTTTTTT.

This clonotype was picked up a small number of times. The rearrangement joins TRBV20-1 to TRBJ1-5, with 12 bases identical to TRBD1. J lost 0 bases, V lost 6 bases, and 12 bases had no gene match. The CDR3 runs to 18 residues. Per germline, CDR1 DFQATT and CDR2 SNEGSKA (reference sequence). In nucleotides, the CDR3 is TGCAGTGCCCCCTATGAGGGACAGGGGGCTTATAGCAATCAGCCCCAGCATTTT. This translates into CSAPYEGQGAYSNQPQHF.

V usage is TRBV20-1 and J usage is TRBJ1-3; D is possibly TRBD1 (5 bases). Germline loops: CDR1 DFQATT, CDR2 SNEGSKA (reference sequence). This CDR3 has 12 amino acids. With 4 bases removed from V and 2 bases from J, the gap between germline ends came to 6 bases. The CDR3 is CSAMGAGNTIYF. The CDR3 bases are TGCAGTGCTATGGGGGCTGGAAACACCATATATTTT.

The table lists this clonotype with a few counts. CDR3: CASSIDGTDTYEQYF. CDR3 sequence (DNA): TGTGCCAGTAGTATAGATGGGACTGACACCTACGAGCAGTACTTC. The chain employs TRBV19 and TRBJ2-7; D possibly corresponds to TRBD2 (6 bases). Per germline, CDR1 LNHDA and CDR2 SQIVND (reference sequence). The CDR3 sequence is 15 residues long. The ends were cut back, 0 bases at V and 2 bases at J, with 11 bases in the middle.

The rearrangement uses TRBV20-1 and TRBJ2-7; the match to TRBD2 covers 13 bases. The trim removed 0 bases at V and 5 bases at J, leaving 7 bases unmatched. CDR1 and CDR2 (germline): DFQATT, SNEGSKA (reference sequence). This CDR3 spans 16 amino acids. The CDR3 loop reads CSARDLTSGRKDEQYF. Here the CDR3 DNA reads TGCAGTGCTAGAGACCTGACTAGCGGGAGGAAGGACGAGCAGTACTTC.

The chain recombines TRBV7-2 with TRBJ1-5; 7 nucleotides align to TRBD1. The CDR3 extends over 14 amino acids. V trimming: 4 bases; J trimming: 2 bases; junction bases outside the gene matches: 2. Germline V lookup: CDR1 SGHTA, CDR2 FQGNSA. The CDR3 DNA reads as TGTGCCAGCAGCTGGACAGGACGCAATCAGCCCCAGCATTTT. Translating it yields CASSWTGRNQPQHF.

V gene TRBV2 combines with J gene TRBJ2-7; D not certain. The CDR3 is 12 residues long. The V and J ends lost 4 bases and 5 bases respectively, with 9 bases between them. CDR1 is SNHLY and CDR2 is FYNNEI in the germline V gene. The CDR3 loop is CASSVETDEQYF. Here the CDR3 DNA reads TGTGCCAGCAGTGTCGAGACGGACGAGCAGTACTTC.

The chain uses TRBV10-3 and TRBJ1-2; the match to TRBD1 covers 9 bases. The CDR3 runs 15 residues. CDR1 is ENHRY and CDR2 is SYGVKD in the germline V gene. After removal of 8 bases from V and 4 bases from J, the junction contained 11 bases not matched to a gene. CDR3 sequence reads: CAIRRTGEPSYGYTF. CDR3 DNA sequence: TGTGCCATCCGCCGGACAGGGGAGCCCAGCTATGGCTACACCTTC.

The V call is TRBV20-1, the J call TRBJ1-6; D remains ambiguous. The CDR3 extends over 12 amino acids. CDR1 is DFQATT and CDR2 is SNEGSKA in the germline V gene (reference sequence). The V and J ends lost 6 bases and 6 bases respectively, with 9 bases between them. This CDR3 reads CSAWTGNSPLHF. CDR3 in DNA: TGCAGTGCCTGGACGGGTAATTCACCCCTCCACTTT.

The J gene is TRBJ1-6, the V gene TRBV6-5; D gene unclear. The CDR3 consists of 18 residues. Trimming left V 0 bases short and J 0 bases short, with 12 bases between. Germline V gene sequence: CDR1 MNHEY, CDR2 SVGAGI. Here the CDR3 DNA reads TGTGCCAGCAGTTACTCGAGGGCGAAAAGCTCCTATAATTCACCCCTCCACTTT. The encoded protein is CASSYSRAKSSYNSPLHF.

V gene TRBV11-3 combines with J gene TRBJ2-5, with 7 positions matching TRBD2. This CDR3 has 16 amino acids. J gave up 5 bases and V 3 bases, and 12 bases lay outside the gene matches. In germline, CDR1 is SGHNT, CDR2 YENEEA. This chain's CDR3 is CASSLELTSFGETQYF. Written as DNA, the CDR3 is TGTGCCAGCAGCTTGGAACTGACTAGCTTCGGGGAGACCCAGTACTTC.